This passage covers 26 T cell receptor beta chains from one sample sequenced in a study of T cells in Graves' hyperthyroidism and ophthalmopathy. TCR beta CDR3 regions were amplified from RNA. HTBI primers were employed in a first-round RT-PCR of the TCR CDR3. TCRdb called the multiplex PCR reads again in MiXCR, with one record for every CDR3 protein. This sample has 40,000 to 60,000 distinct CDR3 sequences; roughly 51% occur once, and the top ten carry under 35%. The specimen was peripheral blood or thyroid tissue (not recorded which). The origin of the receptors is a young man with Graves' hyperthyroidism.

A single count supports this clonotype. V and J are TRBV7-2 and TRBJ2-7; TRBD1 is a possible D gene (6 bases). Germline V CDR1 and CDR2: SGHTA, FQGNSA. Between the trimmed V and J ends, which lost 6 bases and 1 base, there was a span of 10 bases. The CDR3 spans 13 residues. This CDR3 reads CASSYGQSYEQYF. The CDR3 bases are TGTGCCAGCAGTTATGGACAGTCCTACGAGCAGTACTTC.

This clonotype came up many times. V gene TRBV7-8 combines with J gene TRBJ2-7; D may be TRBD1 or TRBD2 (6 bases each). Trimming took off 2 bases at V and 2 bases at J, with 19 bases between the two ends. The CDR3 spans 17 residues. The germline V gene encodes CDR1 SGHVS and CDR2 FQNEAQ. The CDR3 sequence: CASSLFGVEGVPYEQYF. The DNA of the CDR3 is TGTGCCAGCAGCTTATTCGGGGTGGAGGGGGTACCCTACGAGCAGTACTTC.

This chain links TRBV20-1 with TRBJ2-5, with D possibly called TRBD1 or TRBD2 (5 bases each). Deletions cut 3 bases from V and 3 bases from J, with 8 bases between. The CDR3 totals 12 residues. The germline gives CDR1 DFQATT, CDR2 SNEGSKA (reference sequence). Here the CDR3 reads CSARRGEETQYF. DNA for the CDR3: TGCAGTGCTAGGCGAGGGGAAGAGACCCAGTACTTC.

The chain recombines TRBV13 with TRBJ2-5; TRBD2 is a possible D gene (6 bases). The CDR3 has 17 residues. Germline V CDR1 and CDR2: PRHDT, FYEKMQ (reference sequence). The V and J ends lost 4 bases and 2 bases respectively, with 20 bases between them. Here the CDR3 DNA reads TGTGCCAGCAGCTACGCGCCCACTAGCAGCCGGCAAGAGACCCAGTACTTC. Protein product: CASSYAPTSSRQETQYF.

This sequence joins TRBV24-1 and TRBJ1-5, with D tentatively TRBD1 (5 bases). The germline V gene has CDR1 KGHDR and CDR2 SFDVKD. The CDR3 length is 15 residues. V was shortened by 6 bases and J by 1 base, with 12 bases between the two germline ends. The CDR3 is CATSRVRDSNQPQHF. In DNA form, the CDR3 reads TGTGCCACCAGTCGGGTCCGGGACAGCAATCAGCCCCAGCATTTT.

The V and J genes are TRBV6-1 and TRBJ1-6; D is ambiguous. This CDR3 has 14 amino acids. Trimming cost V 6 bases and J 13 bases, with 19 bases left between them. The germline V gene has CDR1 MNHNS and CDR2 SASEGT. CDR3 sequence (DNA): TGTGCCAGCAGCTCCAACGGACCCGGAACGCCCCTCCACTTT. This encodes CASSSNGPGTPLHF.

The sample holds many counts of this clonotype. The CDR3 nucleotides read TGTGCCAGCGGGGACGGTAGCAATCAGCCCCAGCATTTT. This sequence encodes CASGDGSNQPQHF. The chain couples TRBV6-5 to TRBJ1-5; maybe TRBD1 (5 bases). Germline V gives CDR1 MNHEY, CDR2 SVGAGI. V dropped 8 bases and J dropped 0 bases, with 8 bases sitting between them. The CDR3 sequence is 13 residues long.

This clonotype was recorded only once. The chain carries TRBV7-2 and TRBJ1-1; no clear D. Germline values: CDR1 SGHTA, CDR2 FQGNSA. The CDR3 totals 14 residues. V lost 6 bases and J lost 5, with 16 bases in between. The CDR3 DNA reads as TGTGCCAGCAGTGGGCCGGGCTTGAGGACTGAAGCTTTCTTT. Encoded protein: CASSGPGLRTEAFF.

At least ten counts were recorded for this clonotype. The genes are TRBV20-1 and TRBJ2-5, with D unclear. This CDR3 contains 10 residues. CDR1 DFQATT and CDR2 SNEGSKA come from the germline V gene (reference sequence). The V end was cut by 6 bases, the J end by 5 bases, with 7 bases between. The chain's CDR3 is CSAPSETQYF. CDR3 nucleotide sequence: TGCAGTGCACCCTCTGAGACCCAGTACTTC.

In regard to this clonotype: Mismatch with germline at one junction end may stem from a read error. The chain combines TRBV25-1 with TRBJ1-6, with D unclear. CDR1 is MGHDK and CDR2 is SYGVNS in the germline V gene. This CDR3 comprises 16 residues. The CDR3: CASSLDDSTYNSPLHF. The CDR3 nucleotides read TGCGCCAGCAGCTTGGATGACTCTACCTATAATTCACCCCTCCACTTT. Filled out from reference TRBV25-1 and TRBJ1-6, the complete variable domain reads EADIYQTPRYLVIGTGKKITLECSQTMGHDKMYWYQQDPGMELHLIHYSYGVNSTEKGDLSSESTVSRIRTEHFPLTLESARPSHTSQYLCASSLDDSTYNSPLHFGNGTRLTVT.

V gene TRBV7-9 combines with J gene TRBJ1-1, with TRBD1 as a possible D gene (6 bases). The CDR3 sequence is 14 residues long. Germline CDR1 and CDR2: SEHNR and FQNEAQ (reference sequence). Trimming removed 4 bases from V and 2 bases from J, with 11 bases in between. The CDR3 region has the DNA TGTGCCAGCAGCTCGCAGGGGCATAACACTGAAGCTTTCTTT. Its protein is CASSSQGHNTEAFF.

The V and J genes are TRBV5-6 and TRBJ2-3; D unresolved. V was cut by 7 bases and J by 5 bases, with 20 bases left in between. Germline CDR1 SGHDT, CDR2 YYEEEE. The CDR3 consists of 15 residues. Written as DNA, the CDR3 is TGTGCCAGCTCCACGGACCCCCGCTTCGGAGATACGCAGTATTTT. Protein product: CASSTDPRFGDTQYF.

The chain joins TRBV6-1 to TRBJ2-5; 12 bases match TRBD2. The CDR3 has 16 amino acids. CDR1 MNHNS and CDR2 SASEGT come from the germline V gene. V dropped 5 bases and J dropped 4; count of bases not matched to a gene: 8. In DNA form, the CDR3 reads TGTGCCAGCAGTTACGACGGACTAGCGGGACGAGAGACCCAGTACTTC. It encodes CASSYDGLAGRETQYF.

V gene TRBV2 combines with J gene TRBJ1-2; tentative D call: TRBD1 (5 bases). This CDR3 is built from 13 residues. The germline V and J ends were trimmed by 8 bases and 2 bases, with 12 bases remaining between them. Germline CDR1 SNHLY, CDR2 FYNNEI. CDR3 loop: CASGGPQNYGYTF. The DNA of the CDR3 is TGTGCCAGCGGGGGACCTCAGAACTATGGCTACACCTTC.

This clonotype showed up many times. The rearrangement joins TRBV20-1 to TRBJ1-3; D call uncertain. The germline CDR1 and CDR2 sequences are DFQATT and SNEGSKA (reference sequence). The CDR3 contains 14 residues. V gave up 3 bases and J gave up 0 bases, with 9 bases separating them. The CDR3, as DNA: TGCAGTGCTAGCAGGCTACACTCTGGAAACACCATATATTTT. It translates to CSASRLHSGNTIYF.

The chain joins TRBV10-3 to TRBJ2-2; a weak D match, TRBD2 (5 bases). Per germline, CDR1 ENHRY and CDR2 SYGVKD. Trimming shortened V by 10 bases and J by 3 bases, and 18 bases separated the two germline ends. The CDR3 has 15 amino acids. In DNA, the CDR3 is TGTGCCAGCAAGGACGGGCGGGCGGACACCGGGGAGCTGTTTTTT. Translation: CASKDGRADTGELFF.

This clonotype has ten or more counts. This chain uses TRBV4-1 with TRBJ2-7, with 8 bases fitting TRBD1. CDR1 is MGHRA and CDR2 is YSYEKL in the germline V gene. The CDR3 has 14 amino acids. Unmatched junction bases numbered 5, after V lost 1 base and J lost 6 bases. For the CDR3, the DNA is TGCGCCAGCAGCCAAGGGACAGGGTCGTTCGAGCAGTACTTC. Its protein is CASSQGTGSFEQYF.

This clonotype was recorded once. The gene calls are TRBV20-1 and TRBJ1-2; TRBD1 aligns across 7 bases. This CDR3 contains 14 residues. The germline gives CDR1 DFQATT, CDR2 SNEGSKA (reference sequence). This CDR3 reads CTTQSGTAIGGYTF. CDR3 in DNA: TGCACCACACAGTCCGGGACAGCCATCGGTGGCTACACCTTC.

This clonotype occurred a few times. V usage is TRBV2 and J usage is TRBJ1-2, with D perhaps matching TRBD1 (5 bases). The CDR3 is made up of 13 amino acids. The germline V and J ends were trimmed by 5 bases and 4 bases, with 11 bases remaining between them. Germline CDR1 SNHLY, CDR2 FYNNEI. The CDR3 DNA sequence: TGTGCCAGCAGTTGGGGGGGAGGCTATGGCTACACCTTC. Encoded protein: CASSWGGGYGYTF.

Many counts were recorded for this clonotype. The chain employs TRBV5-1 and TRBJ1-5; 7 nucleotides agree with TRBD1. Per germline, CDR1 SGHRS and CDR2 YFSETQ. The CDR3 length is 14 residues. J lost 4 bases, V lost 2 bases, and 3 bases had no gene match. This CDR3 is CASSLGTENQPQHF. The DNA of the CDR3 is TGCGCCAGCAGCTTAGGGACAGAAAATCAGCCCCAGCATTTT.

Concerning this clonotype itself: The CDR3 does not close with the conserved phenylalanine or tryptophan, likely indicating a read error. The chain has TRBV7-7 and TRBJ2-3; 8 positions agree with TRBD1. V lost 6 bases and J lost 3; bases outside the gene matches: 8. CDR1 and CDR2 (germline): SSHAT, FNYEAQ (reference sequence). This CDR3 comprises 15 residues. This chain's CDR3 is CASSLMRTGTDTQYV. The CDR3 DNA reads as TGTGCCAGCAGTTTGATGCGGACAGGGACAGATACGCAGTATGTT.

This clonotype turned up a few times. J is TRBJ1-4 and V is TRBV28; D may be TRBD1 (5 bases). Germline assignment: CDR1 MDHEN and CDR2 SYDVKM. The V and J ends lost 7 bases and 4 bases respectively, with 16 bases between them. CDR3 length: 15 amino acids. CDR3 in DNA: TGTGCCAGCAATCCTAGGGGACTCGGTAATGAAAAACTGTTTTTT. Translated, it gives CASNPRGLGNEKLFF.

The DNA for the CDR3 is TGTGCCAGCAGACCCGGGACTAGCGGGAGTGGTACGCAGTATTTT. This codes for CASRPGTSGSGTQYF. V and J are TRBV2 and TRBJ2-3; 14 nucleotides line up with TRBD2. The V gene's germline CDR1 is SNHLY and CDR2 FYNNEI. The ends lost 6 bases at V and 8 bases at J; junction bases unmatched: 7. CDR3 length: 15 residues.

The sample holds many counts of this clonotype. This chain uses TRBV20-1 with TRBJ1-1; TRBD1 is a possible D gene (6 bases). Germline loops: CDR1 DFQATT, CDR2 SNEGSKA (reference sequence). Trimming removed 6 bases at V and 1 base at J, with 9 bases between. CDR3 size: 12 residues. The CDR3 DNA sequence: TGCAGTGCCATACAGGGGAACACTGAAGCTTTCTTT. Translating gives CSAIQGNTEAFF.

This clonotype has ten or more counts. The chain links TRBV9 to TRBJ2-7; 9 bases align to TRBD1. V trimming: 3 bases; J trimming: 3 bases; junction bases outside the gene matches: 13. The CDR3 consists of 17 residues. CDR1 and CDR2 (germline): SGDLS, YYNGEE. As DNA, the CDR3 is TGTGCCAGCAGCGCCTGGGACAGGGCCGAGGGCAACTACGAGCAGTACTTC. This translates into CASSAWDRAEGNYEQYF.

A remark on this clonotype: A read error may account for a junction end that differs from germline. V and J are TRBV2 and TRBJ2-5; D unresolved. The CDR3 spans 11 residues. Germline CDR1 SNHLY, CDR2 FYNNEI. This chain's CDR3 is CASIKREAQYF. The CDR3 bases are TGTGCCAGCATCAAAAGAGAGGCCCAGTACTTC.